The entry that follows covers one T cell receptor beta chain sequence. This sample is part of a study of PD-L1 blockade in urothelial cancer. Metastatic or locally advanced urothelial carcinoma was present in the patients. Sampling of each patient yielded between 1 and 8 specimens, collected pretreatment and on-treatment. Germline V gene lookup returns CDR1 SGHRS and CDR2 YFSETQ. CDR3 length: 15 residues. The V and J ends lost 3 bases and 8 bases respectively, with 18 bases between them. Into every PCR, synthetic TCR analog templates were spiked. The method was immunoSEQ multiplex PCR; TCRdb's version includes in-frame clones alone and lacks a portion of them. The data hold 70,000 to 85,000 clones, with 80% to 90% observed a single time.

The chain carries TRBV5-1 and TRBJ2-1; the D gene is possibly TRBD2 (6 bases). The material sequenced was PBMCs, taken around atezolizumab (anti-PD-L1) treatment. The sequence derives from an older man with urothelial cancer. CDR3 nucleotide sequence: TGCGCCAGCAGCTCTTCTATCGGGAGAAGGGATGAGCAGTTCTTC. It is translated as CASSSSIGRRDEQFF.